The 23 T cell receptor beta chains reported below all come from one sample, sequenced in a study of T cell responses to AZD1222 COVID-19 vaccine. Only in-frame clones appear in the TCRdb table, and some are missing; sequencing was by immunoSEQ multiplex PCR. The sample lists 95,000 to 100,000 clones; roughly 86% were seen once. This material consisted of peripheral blood, taken 28 days after the second AZD1222 dose. The receptor set was obtained from an adult who received the AZD1222 COVID-19 vaccine.

The chain employs TRBV5-4 and TRBJ2-1; D is possibly TRBD1 or TRBD2 (6 bases each). This CDR3 is 15 amino acids long. V was shortened by 4 bases and J by 8 bases, with 19 bases between the two germline ends. Germline CDR1 is SGHNT and CDR2 is YYREEE (reference sequence). Written as DNA, the CDR3 is TGTGCCAGCAGCAAACCATGGGGGGCGCCTGATGAGCAGTTCTTC. It encodes CASSKPWGAPDEQFF.

The V and J genes are TRBV2 and TRBJ2-1, with a possible D match to TRBD2 (6 bases). Trimming took off 4 bases at V and 7 bases at J, with 11 bases between the two ends. Germline CDR1 and CDR2: SNHLY and FYNNEI. The CDR3 runs 13 residues. CDR3 sequence: CASSAEGINEQFF. DNA of the CDR3: TGTGCCAGCAGTGCGGAGGGGATTAATGAGCAGTTCTTC.

The chain recombines TRBV27 with TRBJ1-2; a weak D match, TRBD1 (6 bases). The CDR3 sequence is 13 residues long. V lost 4 bases, J lost 4 bases, and 10 bases lay in between. Per the germline V gene, CDR1 is MNHEY and CDR2 is SMNVEV (reference sequence). CDR3 DNA sequence: TGTGCCAGCAGTTGGGGGGCTGGCTATGGCTACACCTTC. The encoded protein is CASSWGAGYGYTF.

The chain links TRBV2 to TRBJ2-2; D is possibly TRBD1 (5 bases). This CDR3 comprises 14 residues. Germline CDR1 is SNHLY and CDR2 is FYNNEI. Trimming took 2 bases from V and 4 from J, leaving 8 bases between them. The CDR3 reads CASSEMGRTGELFF. The CDR3 DNA sequence: TGTGCCAGCAGTGAAATGGGGCGCACCGGGGAGCTGTTTTTT. The variable domain in full, with the rest retrieved from reference TRBV2 and TRBJ2-2, is EPEVTQTPSHQVTQMGQEVILRCVPISNHLYFYWYRQILGQKVEFLVSFYNNEISEKSEIFDDQFSVERPDGSNFTLKIRSTKLEDSAMYFCASSEMGRTGELFFGEGSRLTVL.

The rearrangement uses TRBV19 and TRBJ1-1; no clear D gene. The CDR3 length is 11 residues. Germline CDR1 is LNHDA and CDR2 is SQIVND (reference sequence). Deletions cut 5 bases from V and 8 bases from J, with 9 bases between. CDR3 sequence reads: CASSWRQEAFF. As DNA, the CDR3 is TGTGCCAGTAGTTGGAGGCAGGAAGCTTTCTTT. The full variable domain, rest sourced from reference TRBV19 and TRBJ1-1, is DGGITQSPKYLFRKEGQNVTLSCEQNLNHDAMYWYRQDPGQGLRLIYYSQIVNDFQKGDIAEGYSVSREKKESFPLTVTSAQKNPTAFYLCASSWRQEAFFGQGTRLTVV.

This chain connects TRBV9 to TRBJ1-2, with unresolved D. Trimming removed 4 bases at V and 0 bases at J, with 10 bases between. Germline V lookup: CDR1 SGDLS, CDR2 YYNGEE. The CDR3 has 14 residues. The DNA of the CDR3 is TGTGCCAGCAGCCCACCGGGAGCTAACTATGGCTACACCTTC. It translates to CASSPPGANYGYTF.

The gene calls are TRBV4-3 and TRBJ2-2; TRBD1 aligns across 9 bases. CDR3 size: 17 residues. Germline CDR1 reads LGHNA; CDR2 reads YSLEER. Trimming removed 6 bases from V and 2 bases from J; junction bases left unmatched: 10. CDR3: CASRQRTGEFNTGELFF. CDR3 nucleotide sequence: TGCGCCAGCAGGCAGCGGACAGGGGAGTTCAACACCGGGGAGCTGTTTTTT.

J is TRBJ2-7 and V is TRBV5-6; 7 bases fit TRBD2. Germline lookup yields CDR1 SGHDT and CDR2 YYEEEE. The CDR3 totals 15 residues. With 4 bases clipped from V and 3 bases from J, the junction kept 10 bases outside the gene matches. CDR3 sequence reads: CASSQSGRGFYEQYF. CDR3 nucleotide sequence: TGTGCCAGCAGCCAATCAGGGAGGGGTTTCTACGAGCAGTACTTC.

The V call is TRBV28, the J call TRBJ2-7; no definite D call. Per the germline V gene, CDR1 is MDHEN and CDR2 is SYDVKM. The CDR3 covers 14 residues. V was shortened by 2 bases and J by 5 bases, with 13 bases between the two germline ends. In nucleotides, the CDR3 is TGTGCCAGCAGTTTAGGTTCGTGGAGAGACGAGCAGTACTTC. It is translated as CASSLGSWRDEQYF. Combining the CDR3 with reference TRBV28 and TRBJ2-7 gives the whole variable domain DVKVTQSSRYLVKRTGEKVFLECVQDMDHENMFWYRQDPGLGLRLIYFSYDVKMKEKGDIPEGYSVSREKKERFSLILESASTNQTSMYLCASSLGSWRDEQYFGPGTRLTVT.

This chain connects TRBV6-5 to TRBJ2-7; 7 bases align to TRBD1. This CDR3 contains 15 residues. The V gene's germline CDR1 is MNHEY and CDR2 SVGAGI. After removal of 4 bases from V and 6 bases from J, the junction contained 12 bases not matched to a gene. CDR3 in DNA: TGTGCCAGCAGTTCCTTAGGGACAGAGTCTAGCGAGCAGTACTTC. It codes for CASSSLGTESSEQYF.

This sequence joins TRBV15 and TRBJ2-7; D remains unclear. V was cut by 0 bases and J by 0 bases, with 9 bases left in between. This CDR3 is 15 amino acids long. Germline values: CDR1 LNHNV, CDR2 YYDKDF (reference sequence). CDR3 loop: CATSRDFLNSYEQYF. In DNA form, the CDR3 reads TGTGCCACCAGCAGAGATTTCCTCAACTCCTACGAGCAGTACTTC.

The rearrangement links TRBV5-5 to TRBJ2-7; possible D gene TRBD1, 6 bases. V dropped 3 bases and J dropped 3 bases, with 13 bases sitting between them. The CDR3 runs 14 residues. Germline V CDR1 and CDR2: SGHKS, YYEKEE (reference sequence). The CDR3 loop is CASSSPGVNYEQYF. In DNA form, the CDR3 reads TGTGCCAGCAGCTCCCCAGGGGTGAACTACGAGCAGTACTTC.

The rearrangement uses TRBV29-1 and TRBJ1-3; the D is unclear. Germline V lookup: CDR1 SQVTM, CDR2 ANQGSEA. The CDR3 length is 14 residues. The V and J ends lost 7 bases and 1 base respectively, with 14 bases between them. Here the CDR3 DNA reads TGCAGCGCCAGTCCGGGTCGTTCTGGAAACACCATATATTTT. This sequence encodes CSASPGRSGNTIYF.

The chain uses TRBV25-1 and TRBJ1-2; D is unclear. Germline CDR1 and CDR2: MGHDK and SYGVNS. The CDR3 contains 11 residues. Deletions cut 10 bases from V and 8 bases from J, with 14 bases between. DNA of the CDR3: TGTGCCACCCTTATGCCGGGGGGCTACACCTTC. Protein: CATLMPGGYTF.

The rearrangement links TRBV6-6 to TRBJ2-7; D ambiguous. CDR3 length: 11 amino acids. CDR1 is MNHNY and CDR2 is SVGAGI in the germline V gene (reference sequence). V was shortened by 0 bases and J by 7 bases, with 4 bases between the two germline ends. CDR3 sequence: CASSYSREQYF. CDR3 sequence (DNA): TGTGCCAGCAGTTACTCGCGGGAGCAGTACTTC.

This rearrangement joins TRBV5-6 to TRBJ2-7; 10 bases line up with TRBD2. Losses at the gene ends were 2 bases for V and 5 bases for J; bases not matched to a gene: 7. The CDR3 extends over 15 amino acids. Germline CDR1 is SGHDT and CDR2 is YYEEEE. The DNA of the CDR3 is TGTGCCAGCAGCTTCGGGGGACTAGCGCAGAACGAGCAGTACTTC. Encoded protein: CASSFGGLAQNEQYF.

The rearrangement uses TRBV5-1 and TRBJ2-3; 10 nucleotides agree with TRBD2. The J segment lost 2 bases and the V segment lost 4 bases, leaving 7 bases of the junction unmatched. The CDR3 is 16 amino acids. Germline V gives CDR1 SGHRS, CDR2 YFSETQ. CDR3 DNA: TGCGCCAGCAGCGTAACAGCGGGAGGGAACACAGATACGCAGTATTTT. Amino acid sequence: CASSVTAGGNTDTQYF.

The CDR3 coding sequence is TGTGCCAGCAGCAAACCGACAGCCGAGCAGTACTTC. Protein: CASSKPTAEQYF. This chain uses TRBV11-2 with TRBJ2-7, with D perhaps TRBD1 (5 bases). The length of the CDR3 is 12 residues. Trimming pared 5 bases from V and 6 bases from J, leaving 11 bases between. CDR1 and CDR2 (germline): SGHAT, FQNNGV.

The CDR3 DNA sequence: TGTGCCAGCAGCTCCAGACTAGCGGCTTTGGGGGAGACCCAGTACTTC. Amino acid sequence: CASSSRLAALGETQYF. This sequence joins TRBV5-6 and TRBJ2-5; 9 bases are a match to TRBD2. The CDR3 is 16 residues long. CDR1 and CDR2 from the germline V gene are SGHDT and YYEEEE. J was trimmed by 5 bases and V by 3 bases; bases with no gene match: 11. Drawing the rest from reference TRBV5-6 and TRBJ2-5, the complete variable domain is DAGVTQSPTHLIKTRGQQVTLRCSPKSGHDTVSWYQQALGQGPQFIFQYYEEEERQRGNFPDRFSGHQFPNYSSELNVNALLLGDSALYLCASSSRLAALGETQYFGPGTRLLVL.

The chain couples TRBV4-2 to TRBJ2-1, with D maybe TRBD2 (5 bases). V lost 4 bases and J lost 4, with 11 bases in between. Germline loops: CDR1 LGHNA, CDR2 YNFKEQ. The CDR3 length is 14 residues. CDR3 amino acids: CASSPRGEYNEQFF. The CDR3 DNA reads TGTGCCAGCAGCCCCCGGGGAGAGTACAATGAGCAGTTCTTC.

The chain links TRBV7-3 to TRBJ2-7, with D perhaps TRBD1 or TRBD2 (5 bases each). Germline assignment: CDR1 SGHTA and CDR2 FQGTGA. This CDR3 spans 16 amino acids. The V end was cut by 3 bases, the J end by 2 bases, with 17 bases between. CDR3 in amino acids: CASSLGPSTPAYEQYF. CDR3 in DNA: TGTGCCAGCAGCTTGGGACCGTCCACACCCGCCTACGAGCAGTACTTC.

The V and J genes are TRBV4-2 and TRBJ1-3; D not resolved. Germline V gene sequence: CDR1 LGHNA, CDR2 YNFKEQ. This CDR3 has 16 amino acids. Deletions cut 4 bases from V and 0 bases from J, with 13 bases between. CDR3 coding DNA: TGTGCCAGCAGCCGAGGCGGGTTATCCTCTGGAAACACCATATATTTT. Protein: CASSRGGLSSGNTIYF.

This chain links TRBV11-2 with TRBJ1-2; TRBD1 agrees at 10 bases. V was pared by 4 bases and J by 9 bases, with 11 bases of the junction left unmatched. The CDR3 has 15 amino acids. Looked up from germline, CDR1 is SGHAT and CDR2 is FQNNGV. The CDR3 DNA is TGTGCCAGCAGCTCGAACCGGGACAGGGGTGCGAGCTACACCTTC. Translating gives CASSSNRDRGASYTF.